The source of this T cell receptor (beta chain) is a study of glioma-infiltrating T cells. At the level of the study: Low-grade gliomas were grade II; glioblastomas were grade IV at initial diagnosis.

Per germline, CDR1 KGHDR and CDR2 SFDVKD. V dropped 1 base and J dropped 6; count of bases not matched to a gene: 5. The CDR3 has 15 amino acids. Comments on this clonotype: Its specificity is not known.

Findings and caveats of the study: Very few CDR3 sequences were shared between tissue and blood.

Amplification of TCR alpha and beta CDR3 regions from RNA used iRepertoire nested multiplex PCR. One entry per CDR3 protein, called by TCRdb with MiXCR from the multiplex PCR reads. In the table there are around 350,000 distinct CDR3 sequences, roughly 41% of which are singletons. The sample comprised glioma tissue, nonneoplastic brain tissue, or PBMCs (not recorded which). J is TRBJ1-1 and V is TRBV24-1; 9 positions agree with TRBD1. The sequence came from a human donor with low-grade glioma or glioblastoma, undergoing nonglioma brain surgery, or in good health (not recorded which). CDR3 sequence: CATSDLGGTGPEAFF. Here the CDR3 DNA reads TGTGCCACCAGTGATTTAGGGGGGACAGGGCCTGAAGCTTTCTTT.